The 5 T cell receptor beta chains listed next were all sequenced from one sample in a study of regulatory T cells in long-lasting Graves disease. Arm-PCR with iRepertoire HTBI primers amplified the CDR3 regions for these TCR beta libraries. TCRdb reprocessed the multiplex PCR reads with MiXCR, giving one entry per CDR3 protein. Among approximately 460,000 distinct CDR3 sequences listed, roughly 15% were seen once. Time point defined: newly diagnosed GD, antithyroid drugs for less than 3 months. The TCR library used RNA extracted from PBMCs. These sequences were also reported in another study, on T cells in Graves' hyperthyroidism and ophthalmopathy.

The sample consisted of peripheral blood mononuclear cells (PBMCs), taken at new diagnosis, from a patient treated with antithyroid drugs. These receptors were taken from a woman between 25 and 40 years old with Graves disease.

This chain connects TRBV5-1 to TRBJ2-7, with D uncertain. Between the trimmed V and J ends, which lost 0 bases and 6 bases, there was a span of 13 bases. Looked up from germline, CDR1 is SGHRS and CDR2 is YFSETQ. This CDR3 has 14 amino acids. Here the CDR3 DNA reads TGCGCCAGCAGCTTGGTGGGCAGGATGAGCGAGCAGTACTTC. Protein sequence: CASSLVGRMSEQYF.

Notes on this clonotype: The CDR3 end shows no conserved phenylalanine or tryptophan, and so a read error is likely. The V gene is TRBV28, the J gene TRBJ2-5; D is uncertain. Germline V CDR1 and CDR2: MDHEN, SYDVKM. Between the trimmed V and J ends, which lost 3 bases and 2 bases, there was a span of 16 bases. The CDR3 is 16 amino acids. CDR3 in DNA: TGTGCCAGCAGTTTGTTTAGTGAAGGCGTTCAAGAGACCCAGTACCTC. It codes for CASSLFSEGVQETQYL.

The rearrangement uses TRBV5-4 and TRBJ1-2, with D hard to call. The CDR3 runs to 15 residues. V lost 2 bases, J lost 1 base, and 12 bases lay in between. Germline values: CDR1 SGHNT, CDR2 YYREEE (reference sequence). CDR3 amino acids: CASSFAGGGNYGYTF. The CDR3, as DNA: TGTGCCAGCAGCTTCGCGGGAGGCGGTAACTATGGCTACACCTTC.

This clonotype was counted at least ten times. The V call is TRBV7-2, the J call TRBJ2-1, with 7 bases that match TRBD1. Germline CDR1 is SGHTA and CDR2 is FQGNSA. V dropped 1 base and J dropped 3; count of bases not matched to a gene: 6. The length of the CDR3 is 16 residues. As DNA, the CDR3 is TGTGCCAGCAGCTTAGTAGCAGGACAGGACTACAATGAGCAGTTCTTC. Translated, it gives CASSLVAGQDYNEQFF.

At least ten counts were recorded for this clonotype. The V gene is TRBV13, the J gene TRBJ2-1, with 8 positions matching TRBD2. Germline assignment: CDR1 PRHDT and CDR2 FYEKMQ (reference sequence). This CDR3 has 16 amino acids. J lost 9 bases, V lost 5 bases, and 15 bases had no gene match. The CDR3 reads CASSRGVAGPWGEQFF. The CDR3 DNA reads TGTGCCAGCAGCCGCGGGGTAGCGGGACCATGGGGTGAGCAGTTCTTC.